This entry lists 27 T cell receptor beta chains sequenced from one sample in a study of glioma-infiltrating T cells after dendritic cell vaccination. Sequencing was performed with immunoSEQ multiplex PCR; in TCRdb, only in-frame clones are kept and a portion is missing. The table has about 38,000 clones, around four fifths seen once. Sequences were derived from blood, sampled before dendritic cell vaccination. These receptors all stem from a human donor with glioblastoma.

This rearrangement joins TRBV13 to TRBJ2-3; D is perhaps TRBD2 (6 bases). Germline V gene data show CDR1 as PRHDT and CDR2 as FYEKMQ (reference sequence). The CDR3 contains 15 residues. Trimming cost V 4 bases and J 2 bases, with 13 bases left between them. CDR3 loop: CASSSSGTVTDTQYF. As DNA, the CDR3 is TGTGCCAGCAGCTCCTCAGGGACTGTCACAGATACGCAGTATTTT.

V and J are TRBV6-1 and TRBJ1-2, with 10 bases that match TRBD1. Germline CDR1 is MNHNS and CDR2 is SASEGT. Trimming took 5 bases from V and 7 from J; bases not matched to a gene: 4. The CDR3 loop spans 13 amino acids. The CDR3 nucleotides are TGTGCCAGCAGTCCTGGACAGGGGGTTGGCTACACCTTC. It is translated as CASSPGQGVGYTF.

This rearrangement joins TRBV4-2 to TRBJ2-6; TRBD1 agrees at 7 bases. This CDR3 comprises 16 residues. CDR1 is LGHNA and CDR2 is YNFKEQ in the germline V gene. V lost 6 bases, J lost 2 bases, and 7 bases stayed unmatched. Written as DNA, the CDR3 is TGTGCCAGCAGACCGGACAGGATGGCTGGGGCCAACGTCCTGACTTTC. Translating gives CASRPDRMAGANVLTF.

This clone was observed once. The V call is TRBV7-6, the J call TRBJ1-3; 11 bases are shared with TRBD1. The CDR3 loop spans 15 amino acids. V lost 5 bases and J lost 7; bases outside the gene matches: 7. The germline CDR1 and CDR2 sequences are SGHVS and FNYEAQ. CDR3 loop: CASSPGTGGRNTIYF. CDR3 sequence (DNA): TGTGCCAGCAGCCCCGGGACAGGGGGTCGCAACACCATATATTTT.

As regards this clone: Sequence at one end of the junction differs from germline and may be a read error. The chain couples TRBV15 to TRBJ2-5, with a tentative D call TRBD2 (5 bases). The CDR3 has 14 residues. Looked up from germline, CDR1 is LNHNV and CDR2 is YYDKDF (reference sequence). The CDR3 region is CAASRRRAGETQYF. In DNA, the CDR3 is TGTGCCGCCAGCAGACGACGGGCGGGAGAGACCCAGTACTTC.

The chain is built from TRBV25-1 and TRBJ2-7; tentatively, D is TRBD2 (6 bases). The CDR3 has 16 amino acids. Germline V CDR1 and CDR2: MGHDK, SYGVNS. Trimming left V 2 bases short and J 0 bases short, with 14 bases between. The CDR3 region is CASSEGGSKISYEQYF. In nucleotides, the CDR3 is TGTGCCAGCAGTGAAGGAGGGTCCAAAATCTCCTACGAGCAGTACTTC.

The DNA of the CDR3 is TGCAGTGCTCCCAGGGAGACCCAGTACTTC. This sequence encodes CSAPRETQYF. The gene calls are TRBV20-1 and TRBJ2-5; D remains unclear. The CDR3 length is 10 residues. The germline V gene encodes CDR1 DFQATT and CDR2 SNEGSKA (reference sequence). V dropped 5 bases and J dropped 5 bases, with 6 bases sitting between them.

The chain combines TRBV6-5 with TRBJ2-1, with unresolved D. With 2 bases removed from V and 0 bases from J, the gap between germline ends came to 5 bases. The CDR3 totals 14 residues. Germline loops: CDR1 MNHEY, CDR2 SVGAGI. Written as DNA, the CDR3 is TGTGCCAGCAGTTACCAGTACTCCTACAATGAGCAGTTCTTC. It codes for CASSYQYSYNEQFF.

The CDR3 reads CASSFPGANSPLHF. The CDR3 DNA sequence: TGTGCCAGCAGCTTCCCGGGAGCCAATTCACCCCTCCACTTT. The chain carries TRBV7-2 and TRBJ1-6, with D hard to call. V dropped 3 bases and J dropped 7 bases, with 10 bases sitting between them. CDR3 length: 14 residues. The germline gives CDR1 SGHTA, CDR2 FQGNSA. The full variable domain, in which reference TRBV7-2 and TRBJ1-6 provide the parts outside the CDR3, is GAGVSQSPSNKVTEKGKDVELRCDPISGHTALYWYRQSLGQGLEFLIYFQGNSAPDKSGLPSDRFSAERTGGSVSTLTIQRTQQEDSAVYLCASSFPGANSPLHFGNGTRLTVT.

J is TRBJ1-4 and V is TRBV4-1, with unresolved D. The CDR3 covers 15 residues. Between the trimmed V and J ends, which lost 4 bases and 0 bases, there was a span of 9 bases. CDR1 is MGHRA, CDR2 YSYEKL, per germline. CDR3 bases: TGCGCCAGCAGCCCCTCCCAGGCAACTAATGAAAAACTGTTTTTT. Its translation is CASSPSQATNEKLFF.

The rearrangement joins TRBV28 to TRBJ1-3; 8 bases line up with TRBD1. Per germline, CDR1 MDHEN and CDR2 SYDVKM. This CDR3 spans 15 amino acids. V lost 3 bases to trimming and J lost 2 bases; unmatched junction nucleotides: 3. Here the CDR3 reads CASSFPRGPGNTIYF. In DNA form, the CDR3 reads TGTGCCAGCAGTTTCCCCAGGGGGCCTGGAAACACCATATATTTT.

The chain couples TRBV7-8 to TRBJ2-2; D is uncertain. The CDR3 has 11 residues. Trimming removed 7 bases from V and 7 bases from J, with 7 bases in between. The germline gives CDR1 SGHVS, CDR2 FQNEAQ. The CDR3 DNA sequence: TGTGCCAGCACCCCGTTCGGGGAGCTGTTTTTT. This encodes CASTPFGELFF.

V usage is TRBV27 and J usage is TRBJ2-1; TRBD1 is a possible D gene (5 bases). Per the germline V gene, CDR1 is MNHEY and CDR2 is SMNVEV (reference sequence). The CDR3 length is 13 residues. V shed 5 bases and J shed 7 bases, with 12 bases lying between them. DNA for the CDR3: TGTGCCAGCAGTCCCTATCAGGGTAATGAGCAGTTCTTC. Translating gives CASSPYQGNEQFF.

The J gene is TRBJ2-2, the V gene TRBV11-3; D is unresolved. Germline values: CDR1 SGHNT, CDR2 YENEEA. This CDR3 contains 13 residues. Trimming shortened V by 5 bases and J by 2 bases, and 6 bases separated the two germline ends. The CDR3 region has the DNA TGTGCCAGCAGCAACTCAAACACCGGGGAGCTGTTTTTT. Translating gives CASSNSNTGELFF.

Concerning this clone itself: The conserved closing phenylalanine or tryptophan is absent in this CDR3, likely reflecting a read error. The V gene is TRBV28, the J gene TRBJ2-7; no firm D call. CDR1 and CDR2 (germline): MDHEN, SYDVKM. The CDR3 extends over 16 amino acids. The germline V and J ends were trimmed by 0 bases and 3 bases, with 15 bases remaining between them. The CDR3 coding sequence is TGTGCCAGCAGTTTATGGAGTGTCGGAGCGAACTACGAGCAGTACCTC. Translation gives CASSLWSVGANYEQYL.

The V gene is TRBV6-1, the J gene TRBJ2-7; perhaps TRBD1 as D (5 bases). V lost 2 bases and J lost 2, with 22 bases in between. The germline CDR1 and CDR2 sequences are MNHNS and SASEGT. This CDR3 contains 18 residues. The DNA of the CDR3 is TGTGCCAGCAGTGAACGATGGGTCAGGGCCCAAACCCCCTACGAGCAGTACTTC. It specifies CASSERWVRAQTPYEQYF.

This sequence joins TRBV9 and TRBJ1-3, with D possibly TRBD1 on 5 matching bases. The CDR3 is 15 residues long. The V end lost 2 bases, the J end lost 0 bases, and 9 bases lay between the germline ends. The germline gives CDR1 SGDLS, CDR2 YYNGEE. DNA for the CDR3: TGTGCCAGCAGCGTCAGGGCAGACTCTGGAAACACCATATATTTT. Encoded protein: CASSVRADSGNTIYF.

This chain uses TRBV11-3 with TRBJ2-7, with 8 bases fitting TRBD1. The ends lost 1 base at V and 3 bases at J; junction bases unmatched: 8. From germline, CDR1 is SGHNT and CDR2 YENEEA. There are 16 residues in the CDR3. The CDR3 is CASSLVDREPGYEQYF. The CDR3, as DNA: TGTGCCAGCAGCTTAGTGGACAGGGAACCCGGCTACGAGCAGTACTTC.

In the case of this clone: At one boundary the junction diverges from the germline segment, which might be a read error. The rearrangement joins TRBV7-7 to TRBJ2-5; 12 bases align to TRBD2. There are 14 residues in the CDR3. CDR1 and CDR2 from the germline V gene are SSHAT and FNYEAQ (reference sequence). CDR3 DNA: TGTGCTAGCAGCCCCCGACTAGCGGGGGATACCCAGTACTTC. Its protein is CASSPRLAGDTQYF.

V gene TRBV30 combines with J gene TRBJ2-3, with D possibly matching TRBD1 (7 bases). This CDR3 comprises 17 residues. Germline V gene lookup returns CDR1 GTSNPN and CDR2 SVGIG (reference sequence). V gave up 0 bases and J gave up 3 bases, with 19 bases separating them. CDR3 amino acids: CAWSVGRSGGWTDTQYF. The CDR3 coding sequence is TGTGCCTGGAGTGTAGGCCGGTCAGGGGGGTGGACAGATACGCAGTATTTT.

This chain joins TRBV9 and TRBJ2-2; weak D call: TRBD1 (6 bases). CDR1 and CDR2 from the germline V gene are SGDLS and YYNGEE. CDR3 length: 14 amino acids. Trimming left V 7 bases short and J 4 bases short, with 14 bases between. CDR3 amino acids: CASSKGRGTGELFF. Here the CDR3 DNA reads TGTGCCAGCTCTAAGGGCAGGGGCACCGGGGAGCTGTTTTTT. Full variable domain (remainder filled in from reference TRBV9 and TRBJ2-2): DSGVTQTPKHLITATGQRVTLRCSPRSGDLSVYWYQQSLDQGLQFLIQYYNGEERAKGNILERFSAQQFPDLHSELNLSSLELGDSALYFCASSKGRGTGELFFGEGSRLTVL.

This clone was picked up a small number of times. The rearrangement joins TRBV27 to TRBJ2-7; no reliable D call. The CDR3 sequence is 15 residues long. V lost 3 bases and J lost 3, with 15 bases in between. In germline, CDR1 is MNHEY, CDR2 SMNVEV (reference sequence). CDR3 sequence (DNA): TGTGCCAGCAGTTTGGGTTTTACGCCGGGCTACGAGCAGTACTTC. This codes for CASSLGFTPGYEQYF.

The chain couples TRBV7-9 to TRBJ2-7, with D maybe TRBD2 (5 bases). Germline CDR1 and CDR2: SEHNR and FQNEAQ (reference sequence). The CDR3 totals 15 residues. V dropped 5 bases and J dropped 0 bases, with 14 bases sitting between them. CDR3 loop: CASSRDRTSSYEQYF. In DNA form, the CDR3 reads TGTGCCAGCAGCCGAGACCGTACTAGCTCCTACGAGCAGTACTTC.

V and J are TRBV6-5 and TRBJ2-2; 10 positions match TRBD1. Germline CDR1 reads MNHEY; CDR2 reads SVGAGI. The CDR3 length is 16 residues. V trimming: 4 bases; J trimming: 4 bases; junction bases outside the gene matches: 6. CDR3 loop: CASSSSGQGFTGELFF. The CDR3 DNA reads TGTGCCAGCAGTTCATCGGGACAGGGGTTCACCGGGGAGCTGTTTTTT.

This rearrangement joins TRBV28 to TRBJ1-2, with D uncertain. CDR3 size: 13 residues. V dropped 3 bases and J dropped 3 bases, with 8 bases sitting between them. Germline loops: CDR1 MDHEN, CDR2 SYDVKM. The CDR3 region has the DNA TGTGCCAGCAGTTTTATCGGGGACTATGGCTACACCTTC. It is translated as CASSFIGDYGYTF.

This chain links TRBV10-2 with TRBJ2-7, with 11 bases that match TRBD1. The CDR3 loop spans 16 amino acids. Looked up from germline, CDR1 is WSHSY and CDR2 is SAAADI. V shed 5 bases, J shed 1 base, and the junction held 7 bases outside the gene matches. This CDR3 is CASSMPGQGDSYEQYF. The DNA of the CDR3 is TGCGCCAGCAGTATGCCGGGACAGGGGGATTCCTACGAGCAGTACTTC.

The chain uses TRBV10-1 and TRBJ2-7; 8 nucleotides line up with TRBD1. Germline-derived CDR1 and CDR2 are WNHNN and SYGVQD (reference sequence). The CDR3 runs 13 residues. Losses at the gene ends were 4 bases for V and 3 bases for J; bases not matched to a gene: 2. Here the CDR3 reads CASSADRDYEQYF. DNA for the CDR3: TGCGCCAGCAGTGCGGACAGGGACTACGAGCAGTACTTC.